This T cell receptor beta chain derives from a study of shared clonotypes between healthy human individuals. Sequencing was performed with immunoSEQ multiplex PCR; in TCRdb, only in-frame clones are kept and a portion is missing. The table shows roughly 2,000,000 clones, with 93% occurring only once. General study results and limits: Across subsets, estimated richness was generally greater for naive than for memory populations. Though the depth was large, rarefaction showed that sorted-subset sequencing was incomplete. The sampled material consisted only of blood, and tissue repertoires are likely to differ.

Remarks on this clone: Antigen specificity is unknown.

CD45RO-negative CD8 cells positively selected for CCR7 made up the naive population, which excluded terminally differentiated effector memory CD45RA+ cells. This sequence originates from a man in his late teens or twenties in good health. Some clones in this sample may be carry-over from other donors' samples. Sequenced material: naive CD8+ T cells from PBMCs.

This CDR3 is CSSSGTGANEQFF. CDR3 in DNA: TGCAGCTCATCCGGGACAGGGGCGAATGAGCAGTTCTTC. The gene calls are TRBV29-1 and TRBJ2-1; 10 bases agree with TRBD1. The germline gives CDR1 SQVTM, CDR2 ANQGSEA. The ends lost 8 bases at V and 7 bases at J; junction bases unmatched: 8. This CDR3 is 13 amino acids long.